These T cell receptor beta chains were read from a single sample in a study of control samples from healthy donors and cancer patients. The repertoire was sequenced with immunoSEQ multiplex PCR; TCRdb's copy has only in-frame clones and lacks some. The sample has about 170,000 clones; around 93% are singletons. The sequenced material came from blood. These receptors were obtained from a woman between 55 and 75 years old in good health. The CDR3 runs from the conserved cysteine through the conserved F or W. The order of the fields is J gene, clone size, V gene, D gene, CDR3 protein, CDR3 DNA. The D gene is left open where the match is weak. Part of the rows lack a size; the others show once, few, many or a class for expanded clones.

j_call: TRBJ1-1
clone_size: NA
v_call: TRBV2
d_call: NA
cdr3_aa: CASSGIRSTEAFF
cdr3_nt: TGTGCCAGCAGTGGGATCCGGAGCACTGAAGCTTTCTTT

j_call: TRBJ1-2
clone_size: NA
v_call: TRBV6-5
d_call: NA
cdr3_aa: CASRSTAPLLGYTF
cdr3_nt: TGTGCCAGCAGGTCGACAGCCCCTCTCTTAGGCTACACCTTC

j_call: TRBJ1-1
clone_size: NA
v_call: TRBV5-4
d_call: NA
cdr3_aa: CASSPVQNTEAFF
cdr3_nt: TGTGCCAGCAGCCCCGTCCAGAACACTGAAGCTTTCTTT

j_call: TRBJ2-7
clone_size: NA
v_call: TRBV4-2
d_call: NA
cdr3_aa: CASSQDQFRETYEQYF
cdr3_nt: TGTGCCAGCAGCCAAGATCAGTTTAGGGAGACCTACGAGCAGTACTTC

j_call: TRBJ1-2
clone_size: NA
v_call: TRBV5-4
d_call: NA
cdr3_aa: CARSWGAGGYGYGYTF
cdr3_nt: TGTGCCCGCAGCTGGGGGGCGGGGGGTTATGGCTATGGCTACACCTTC

j_call: TRBJ2-5
clone_size: NA
v_call: TRBV4-3
d_call: NA
cdr3_aa: CASSQGQKETQYF
cdr3_nt: TGCGCCAGCAGCCAAGGACAGAAAGAGACCCAGTACTTC

j_call: TRBJ2-2
clone_size: NA
v_call: TRBV2
d_call: NA
cdr3_aa: CASMGTPNTGELFF
cdr3_nt: TGTGCCAGCATGGGGACTCCGAACACCGGGGAGCTGTTTTTT

j_call: TRBJ1-2
clone_size: NA
v_call: TRBV7-9
d_call: NA
cdr3_aa: CASSPRQPPLRYGYTF
cdr3_nt: TGTGCCAGCAGCCCAAGACAGCCGCCCCTTAGGTATGGCTACACCTTC

j_call: TRBJ2-2
clone_size: NA
v_call: TRBV18
d_call: NA
cdr3_aa: CASSPPGTGELFF
cdr3_nt: TGTGCCAGCTCACCCCCAGGGACCGGGGAGCTGTTTTTT

j_call: TRBJ2-3
clone_size: NA
v_call: TRBV4-3
d_call: NA
cdr3_aa: CASSSWGRGTTDTQYF
cdr3_nt: TGCGCCAGCAGCTCATGGGGGCGGGGCACCACAGATACGCAGTATTTT

j_call: TRBJ1-1
clone_size: once
v_call: TRBV5-1
d_call: TRBD1
cdr3_aa: CASSLEGQGTTEAFF
cdr3_nt: TGCGCCAGCAGCTTGGAGGGACAGGGAACGACTGAAGCTTTCTTT

j_call: TRBJ2-5
clone_size: once
v_call: TRBV5-5
d_call: NA
cdr3_aa: CASSLEGGRQETQYF
cdr3_nt: TGTGCCAGCAGCTTGGAAGGGGGGCGCCAAGAGACCCAGTACTTC

j_call: TRBJ1-3
clone_size: NA
v_call: TRBV24-1
d_call: NA
cdr3_aa: CATRLPREMSGNTIYF
cdr3_nt: TGTGCCACCAGGCTGCCACGGGAGATGTCGGGAAACACCATATATTTT

j_call: TRBJ2-1
clone_size: NA
v_call: TRBV6-5
d_call: NA
cdr3_aa: CASSSDTHEQFF
cdr3_nt: TGTGCCAGCAGCTCGGACACCCATGAGCAGTTCTTC

j_call: TRBJ1-2
clone_size: few
v_call: TRBV10-3
d_call: NA
cdr3_aa: CAISESRGTNYGYTF
cdr3_nt: TGTGCCATCAGTGAATCCAGGGGAACTAACTATGGCTACACCTTC

j_call: TRBJ2-7
clone_size: medium-sized
v_call: TRBV6-5
d_call: NA
cdr3_aa: CASGVGTYEQYF
cdr3_nt: TGTGCCAGCGGGGTGGGGACCTACGAGCAGTACTTC

j_call: TRBJ2-5
clone_size: NA
v_call: TRBV20-1
d_call: NA
cdr3_aa: CSAWNVETQYF
cdr3_nt: TGCAGTGCTTGGAATGTGGAGACCCAGTACTTC

j_call: TRBJ1-2
clone_size: NA
v_call: TRBV28
d_call: TRBD1
cdr3_aa: CASSLDRGNYGYTF
cdr3_nt: TGTGCCAGCAGTTTGGACAGGGGGAACTATGGCTACACCTTC

j_call: TRBJ1-6
clone_size: NA
v_call: TRBV27
d_call: NA
cdr3_aa: CASSQTYWDFLSPLHF
cdr3_nt: TGTGCCAGCAGCCAAACCTATTGGGACTTTCTTTCACCCCTCCACTTT

j_call: TRBJ1-1
clone_size: NA
v_call: TRBV11-3
d_call: NA
cdr3_aa: CASSFSAARRAFF
cdr3_nt: TGTGCCAGCAGCTTTTCGGCGGCCAGGCGAGCTTTCTTT

j_call: TRBJ1-4
clone_size: NA
v_call: TRBV25-1
d_call: NA
cdr3_aa: CASSDPGRENEKLFF
cdr3_nt: TGTGCCAGCAGTGACCCTGGCAGGGAGAATGAAAAACTGTTTTTT

j_call: TRBJ1-3
clone_size: NA
v_call: TRBV7-9
d_call: TRBD1
cdr3_aa: CASSLTGAWNTIYF
cdr3_nt: TGTGCCAGCAGCCTCACAGGGGCGTGGAACACCATATATTTT

j_call: TRBJ2-2
clone_size: NA
v_call: TRBV12-3/TRBV12-4
d_call: NA
cdr3_aa: CASSLWVTGELFF
cdr3_nt: TGTGCCAGCAGTTTATGGGTCACCGGGGAGCTGTTTTTT

j_call: TRBJ1-1
clone_size: once
v_call: TRBV7-3
d_call: NA
cdr3_aa: CASSEQGNTEAFF
cdr3_nt: TGTGCCAGCTCGGAACAGGGTAACACTGAAGCTTTCTTT

j_call: TRBJ1-5
clone_size: once
v_call: TRBV15
d_call: NA
cdr3_aa: CATSRPSQLSNQPQHF
cdr3_nt: TGTGCCACCAGCAGACCCAGCCAACTAAGCAATCAGCCCCAGCATTTT

j_call: TRBJ1-5
clone_size: NA
v_call: TRBV7-9
d_call: NA
cdr3_aa: CASSLGGDAPQHF
cdr3_nt: TGTGCCAGCAGCTTAGGGGGCGACGCCCCCCAGCATTTT

j_call: TRBJ1-3
clone_size: NA
v_call: TRBV6-2/TRBV6-3
d_call: TRBD1
cdr3_aa: CASSYGTGGSRRNTIYF
cdr3_nt: TGTGCCAGCAGTTACGGGACAGGGGGCTCGCGGCGAAACACCATATATTTT

j_call: TRBJ2-7
clone_size: NA
v_call: TRBV7-7
d_call: NA
cdr3_aa: CASSLSKHGSYEQYF
cdr3_nt: TGTGCCAGCAGCCTAAGTAAACATGGATCCTACGAGCAGTACTTC

j_call: TRBJ1-1
clone_size: NA
v_call: TRBV11-3
d_call: TRBD1
cdr3_aa: CASSVGQGMGTEAFF
cdr3_nt: TGTGCCAGCAGCGTAGGACAGGGAATGGGCACTGAAGCTTTCTTT

j_call: TRBJ2-7
clone_size: NA
v_call: TRBV6-6
d_call: NA
cdr3_aa: CASSYETYYEQYF
cdr3_nt: TGTGCCAGCAGTTACGAGACCTACTACGAGCAGTACTTC

j_call: TRBJ1-2
clone_size: NA
v_call: TRBV10-3
d_call: NA
cdr3_aa: CATLREGVGYGYTF
cdr3_nt: TGTGCCACCCTACGGGAGGGGGTCGGCTATGGCTACACCTTC

j_call: TRBJ2-3
clone_size: NA
v_call: TRBV10-1
d_call: NA
cdr3_aa: CASSESTNTDTQYF
cdr3_nt: TGCGCCAGCAGTGAGTCTACAAACACAGATACGCAGTATTTT

j_call: TRBJ1-3
clone_size: NA
v_call: TRBV4-1
d_call: NA
cdr3_aa: CASSQTGNTIYF
cdr3_nt: TGCGCCAGCAGCCAGACTGGAAACACCATATATTTT

j_call: TRBJ1-2
clone_size: NA
v_call: TRBV9
d_call: NA
cdr3_aa: CASSVEALLNYGYTF
cdr3_nt: TGTGCCAGCAGCGTAGAAGCCCTCCTAAACTATGGCTACACCTTC

j_call: TRBJ2-3
clone_size: once
v_call: TRBV4-3
d_call: NA
cdr3_aa: CASSLVGADTQYF
cdr3_nt: TGCGCCAGCAGCTTGGTGGGCGCGGATACGCAGTATTTT

j_call: TRBJ2-5
clone_size: NA
v_call: TRBV5-1
d_call: NA
cdr3_aa: CASSLDAGGDGETQYF
cdr3_nt: TGCGCCAGCAGCTTGGACGCAGGGGGGGATGGAGAGACCCAGTACTTC

j_call: TRBJ2-1
clone_size: NA
v_call: TRBV9
d_call: TRBD2
cdr3_aa: CASSVTSVHNEQFF
cdr3_nt: TGTGCCAGCAGCGTAACTAGCGTACACAATGAGCAGTTCTTC

j_call: TRBJ2-2
clone_size: NA
v_call: TRBV6-6
d_call: TRBD1
cdr3_aa: CASSLRTGGTGELFF
cdr3_nt: TGTGCCAGCAGCCTCCGGACAGGGGGCACCGGGGAGCTGTTTTTT

j_call: TRBJ1-1
clone_size: once
v_call: TRBV4-2
d_call: NA
cdr3_aa: CASSQDGTRGAEAFF
cdr3_nt: TGTGCCAGCAGCCAAGATGGAACCCGTGGGGCTGAAGCTTTCTTT

j_call: TRBJ2-7
clone_size: NA
v_call: TRBV18
d_call: NA
cdr3_aa: CASSPPTDDGQYF
cdr3_nt: TGTGCCAGCTCACCACCTACGGACGATGGGCAGTACTTC

j_call: TRBJ2-3
clone_size: NA
v_call: TRBV5-1
d_call: NA
cdr3_aa: CASSRGLDTSTDTQYF
cdr3_nt: TGCGCCAGCAGCAGAGGGTTAGATACTAGCACAGATACGCAGTATTTT

j_call: TRBJ1-2
clone_size: NA
v_call: TRBV14
d_call: NA
cdr3_aa: CASSHGVGYTF
cdr3_nt: TGTGCCAGCAGCCATGGGGTTGGCTACACCTTC

j_call: TRBJ1-6
clone_size: NA
v_call: TRBV11-2
d_call: TRBD1
cdr3_aa: CASSATRGLGGSYNSPLHF
cdr3_nt: TGTGCCAGCAGCGCTACTAGGGGGCTGGGGGGCTCCTATAATTCACCCCTCCACTTT

j_call: TRBJ1-2
clone_size: NA
v_call: TRBV4-3
d_call: TRBD1
cdr3_aa: CASSQGTGYDRYTF
cdr3_nt: TGCGCCAGCAGCCAAGGGACAGGGTATGATCGCTACACCTTC

j_call: TRBJ2-7
clone_size: NA
v_call: TRBV7-6
d_call: NA
cdr3_aa: CASSLGPYSYEQYF
cdr3_nt: TGTGCCAGCAGCCTTGGGCCCTACTCCTACGAGCAGTACTTC

j_call: TRBJ1-5
clone_size: NA
v_call: TRBV4-1
d_call: NA
cdr3_aa: CASSQDSLLQPQHF
cdr3_nt: TGCGCCAGCAGCCAAGATTCGCTGCTTCAGCCCCAGCATTTT

j_call: TRBJ2-3
clone_size: NA
v_call: TRBV5-1
d_call: NA
cdr3_aa: CANTDTQYF
cdr3_nt: TGCGCCAACACAGATACGCAGTATTTT

j_call: TRBJ1-1
clone_size: NA
v_call: TRBV5-1
d_call: TRBD1
cdr3_aa: CASSFDRGATEAFF
cdr3_nt: TGCGCCAGCAGCTTCGACAGGGGTGCTACTGAAGCTTTCTTT

j_call: TRBJ2-3
clone_size: once
v_call: TRBV10-3
d_call: NA
cdr3_aa: CAISESKGETTDTQYF
cdr3_nt: TGTGCCATCAGTGAGTCGAAAGGGGAAACGACAGATACGCAGTATTTT

j_call: TRBJ1-1
clone_size: NA
v_call: TRBV21-1
d_call: NA
cdr3_aa: CASTRQGNTEAFF
cdr3_nt: TGTGCCAGCACCAGACAAGGGAACACTGAAGCTTTCTTT

j_call: TRBJ2-2
clone_size: NA
v_call: TRBV19
d_call: TRBD2
cdr3_aa: CASSTPGGGIIGELFF
cdr3_nt: TGTGCCAGTAGTACCCCCGGGGGGGGTATAATCGGGGAGCTGTTTTTT

j_call: TRBJ2-1
clone_size: NA
v_call: TRBV4-1
d_call: TRBD2
cdr3_aa: CASSQRLAGSHNEQFF
cdr3_nt: TGCGCCAGCAGCCAACGACTAGCGGGGAGTCACAATGAGCAGTTCTTC

j_call: TRBJ2-3
clone_size: NA
v_call: TRBV27
d_call: NA
cdr3_aa: CASSLYPGGSDTQYF
cdr3_nt: TGTGCCAGCAGTTTATACCCAGGGGGGTCAGATACGCAGTATTTT

j_call: TRBJ1-5
clone_size: NA
v_call: TRBV30
d_call: NA
cdr3_aa: CAWSVLGSQPQHF
cdr3_nt: TGTGCCTGGAGTGTACTGGGTAGCCAGCCCCAGCATTTT

j_call: TRBJ1-2
clone_size: NA
v_call: TRBV10-3
d_call: NA
cdr3_aa: CASTGGDGNYGYTF
cdr3_nt: TGTGCCAGCACGGGGGGGGACGGTAACTATGGCTACACCTTC